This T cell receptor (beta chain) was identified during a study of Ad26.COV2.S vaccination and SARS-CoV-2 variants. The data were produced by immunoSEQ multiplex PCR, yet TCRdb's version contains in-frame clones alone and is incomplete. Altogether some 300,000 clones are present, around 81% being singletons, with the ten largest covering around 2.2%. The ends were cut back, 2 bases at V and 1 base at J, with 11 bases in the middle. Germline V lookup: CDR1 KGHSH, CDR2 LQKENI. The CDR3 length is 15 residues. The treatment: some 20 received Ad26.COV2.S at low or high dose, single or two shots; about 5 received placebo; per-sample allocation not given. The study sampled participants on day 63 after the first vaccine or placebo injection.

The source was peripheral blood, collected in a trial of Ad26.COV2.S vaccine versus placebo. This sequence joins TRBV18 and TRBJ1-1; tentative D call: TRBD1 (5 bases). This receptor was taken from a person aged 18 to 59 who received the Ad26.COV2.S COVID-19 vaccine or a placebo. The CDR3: CASSPNAQGNTEAFF. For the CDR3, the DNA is TGTGCCAGCTCACCAAATGCCCAGGGGAACACTGAAGCTTTCTTT.